This T cell receptor beta chain was captured in a study of blood T cell repertoires in COVID-19. As for the study in general: The study drew acute and convalescent COVID-19 samples from the United States, Italy and Spain.

The method was immunoSEQ multiplex PCR; TCRdb's version includes in-frame clones alone and lacks a portion of them. The table includes over 600,000 clones, around 89% detected once. The CDR3 length is 15 residues. Trimming at V came to 4 bases and at J to 2 bases, leaving 6 bases not matched to a gene. Germline values: CDR1 MNHEY, CDR2 SMNVEV (reference sequence). The source material was peripheral blood. The receptor was derived from a woman between 18 and 29 years old with acute or convalescent COVID-19. V usage is TRBV27 and J usage is TRBJ1-2; 8 bases line up with TRBD1. CDR3 protein: CASSSPGTGNYGYTF. The CDR3 DNA is TGTGCCAGCAGTTCTCCAGGGACAGGAAACTATGGCTACACCTTC.